This T cell receptor beta chain was recovered during a study of identical twins. This CDR3 comprises 15 residues. The germline V gene has CDR1 KGHDR and CDR2 SFDVKD. V dropped 1 base and J dropped 7; count of bases not matched to a gene: 6. Study-wide results and caveats: Cross-sectional statistics underpinned the conclusions; the same donors were not followed. Fewer insertions marked abundant cord blood beta clonotypes; young adult naive trended weakly, memory not at all.

TCRdb processed the 5' RACE reads anew with MiXCR; each CDR3 protein has one entry. The sample has fewer than 550,000 distinct CDR3 sequences, roughly 15% seen once; the top ten hold 0.35% to 0.45%. This clonotype was seen a single time. Its antigen is undetermined. Separately, the same data were catalogued under a study of yellow fever vaccine responses in identical twins.

This chain joins TRBV24-1 and TRBJ2-1, with TRBD2 identical over 7 bases. Input material: CD4+ T cells sorted from blood. The receptor's source is a woman aged 18-35 years in good health. CDR3 sequence reads: CATSDFRAGRNEQFF. CDR3 nucleotide sequence: TGTGCCACCAGTGATTTTCGGGCCGGGAGGAATGAGCAGTTCTTC.